These 2 T cell receptor beta chains were sequenced from one sample in a study of T cell changes during pregnancy in multiple sclerosis (dated by TCRdb to the late 2010s). Libraries were prepared through the immunoSEQ multiplex PCR assay. As stored in TCRdb, this immuneACCESS dataset retains in-frame rearrangements with V and J assigned. A fraction of the clones does not appear; measured against another copy, unresolved V genes explain less than half of the discrepancy, and the remainder lacks a known reason. A total of roughly 100,000 clones appear in this sample, about 90% of them only once. 0.75% to 0.95% of the sample rests with the top ten. The sample here was peripheral blood, taken after pregnancy. All receptors derive from a female donor with multiple sclerosis, enrolled in a pregnancy study.

The rearrangement links TRBV4-2 to TRBJ1-3; 9 bases are shared with TRBD1. CDR3 length equals 18 residues. Trimming at V came to 0 bases and at J to 5 bases, leaving 11 bases not matched to a gene. Looked up from germline, CDR1 is LGHNA and CDR2 is YNFKEQ. The CDR3 DNA follows: TGTGCCAGCAGCCAAGAACAACAGGGGGCTGGGGTGCGAAACACCATATATTTT. It specifies CASSQEQQGAGVRNTIYF.

This clone has a single count. The chain uses TRBV5-1 and TRBJ1-1; 10 bases are a match to TRBD1. With 4 bases clipped from V and 2 bases from J, the junction kept 2 bases outside the gene matches. The length of the CDR3 is 14 residues. The V gene's germline CDR1 is SGHRS and CDR2 YFSETQ. CDR3 residues: CASSGTGDNTEAFF. In nucleotides, the CDR3 is TGCGCCAGCAGCGGGACAGGGGATAACACTGAAGCTTTCTTT.